Listed below are T cell receptor beta chains from one sample, sequenced in a study of beta chain features in type 1 diabetes. Assay: immunoSEQ multiplex PCR; the TCRdb copy retains only in-frame clones and omits some. The table includes some 350,000 clones, 8.5% to 10% detected once. The sequencing sample was made of central memory CD4+ T cells from blood. The receptors come from a man aged 25 to 45 with type 1 diabetes. CDR3s include the opening cysteine and the closing phenylalanine or tryptophan. D genes are given only for firm matches. Clone size, where shown, is once, few, many, or a class for clones that have expanded.

v_gene: TRBV20-1
d_gene: -
abundance: few
j_gene: TRBJ2-2
CDR3aa: CSARGLSELFF
CDR3nt: TGCAGTGCTAGAGGCCTTTCCGAGCTGTTTTTT

v_gene: TRBV27
d_gene: TRBD2
abundance: few
j_gene: TRBJ2-7
CDR3aa: CATGGRAYEQYF
CDR3nt: TGTGCCACCGGAGGGAGGGCCTACGAGCAGTACTTC

v_gene: TRBV12-2
d_gene: -
abundance: -
j_gene: TRBJ1-5
CDR3aa: CASRFPPQANQPQHF
CDR3nt: TGTGCAAGTCGCTTCCCTCCGCAGGCCAATCAGCCCCAGCATTTT

v_gene: TRBV28
d_gene: TRBD2
abundance: -
j_gene: TRBJ2-3
CDR3aa: CASTPQTSGITDTQYF
CDR3nt: TGTGCCAGCACCCCTCAGACTAGCGGGATCACAGATACGCAGTATTTT

v_gene: TRBV18
d_gene: TRBD1
abundance: -
j_gene: TRBJ2-3
CDR3aa: CASSPYRGQADTQYF
CDR3nt: TGTGCCAGCTCACCGTACAGGGGGCAGGCGGATACGCAGTATTTT

v_gene: TRBV5-5
d_gene: -
abundance: few
j_gene: TRBJ1-4
CDR3aa: CASSGTGITNEKLFF
CDR3nt: TGTGCCAGCAGCGGAACAGGAATAACTAATGAAAAACTGTTTTTT

v_gene: TRBV28
d_gene: TRBD1
abundance: few
j_gene: TRBJ2-7
CDR3aa: CASRTGGGYEQYF
CDR3nt: TGTGCCAGTCGGACAGGGGGTGGGTACGAGCAGTACTTC

v_gene: TRBV7-3
d_gene: -
abundance: -
j_gene: TRBJ2-7
CDR3aa: CASSLQGSSYEQYF
CDR3nt: TGTGCCAGCAGCTTACAGGGGAGCTCCTACGAGCAGTACTTC

v_gene: TRBV10-3
d_gene: -
abundance: -
j_gene: TRBJ1-2
CDR3aa: CAISESTPENRGYTF
CDR3nt: TGTGCCATCAGTGAGTCGACTCCGGAGAACCGTGGCTACACCTTC

v_gene: TRBV25-1
d_gene: TRBD1
abundance: -
j_gene: TRBJ2-2
CDR3aa: CASSESFGQGSTGELFF
CDR3nt: TGTGCCAGCAGTGAATCCTTCGGACAGGGGAGCACCGGGGAGCTGTTTTTT

v_gene: TRBV5-4
d_gene: -
abundance: many
j_gene: TRBJ2-2
CDR3aa: CASKSTPNTGELFF
CDR3nt: TGTGCCAGCAAGAGTACACCCAACACCGGGGAGCTGTTTTTT

v_gene: TRBV5-4
d_gene: -
abundance: few
j_gene: TRBJ2-1
CDR3aa: CASSSFDEQFF
CDR3nt: TGTGCCAGCAGCTCCTTTGATGAGCAGTTCTTC

v_gene: TRBV7-8
d_gene: -
abundance: few
j_gene: TRBJ2-1
CDR3aa: CASSRQGEQFF
CDR3nt: TGTGCCAGCAGCCGCCAGGGGGAGCAGTTCTTC

v_gene: TRBV10-3
d_gene: -
abundance: many
j_gene: TRBJ2-2
CDR3aa: CAISEGRSWAGELFF
CDR3nt: TGTGCCATCAGTGAGGGGAGGTCGTGGGCCGGGGAGCTGTTTTTT

v_gene: TRBV5-1
d_gene: -
abundance: -
j_gene: TRBJ1-2
CDR3aa: CASSLAANYGYTF
CDR3nt: TGCGCCAGCAGCTTGGCCGCTAACTATGGCTACACCTTC

v_gene: TRBV7-2
d_gene: -
abundance: -
j_gene: TRBJ1-2
CDR3aa: CASSLTQFQGSNYGYTF
CDR3nt: TGTGCCAGCAGTCTAACGCAGTTCCAGGGATCTAACTATGGCTACACCTTC

v_gene: TRBV5-1
d_gene: TRBD2
abundance: few
j_gene: TRBJ2-3
CDR3aa: CASSLVASGPSTDTQYF
CDR3nt: TGCGCCAGCAGCTTGGTGGCTAGCGGGCCAAGCACAGATACGCAGTATTTT

v_gene: TRBV6-6
d_gene: -
abundance: -
j_gene: TRBJ2-7
CDR3aa: CASSPGRYYEQYF
CDR3nt: TGTGCCAGCAGTCCGGGACGATACTACGAGCAGTACTTC

v_gene: TRBV28
d_gene: -
abundance: -
j_gene: TRBJ2-3
CDR3aa: CASSAPGASTDTQYF
CDR3nt: TGTGCCAGCTCCGCACCGGGAGCAAGCACAGATACGCAGTATTTT

v_gene: TRBV4-2
d_gene: TRBD1
abundance: -
j_gene: TRBJ1-5
CDR3aa: CASSPSTGTDQPQHF
CDR3nt: TGTGCCAGCAGCCCGTCGACAGGGACGGATCAGCCCCAGCATTTT